This T cell receptor (beta chain) was captured by sequencing in a study of T cell repertoires in cytomegalovirus infection. TCRdb reprocessed the reads with MiXCR, giving one entry per CDR3 protein. Here the sample spans 450,000 to 650,000 distinct CDR3 sequences, almost 40% being singletons. The length of the CDR3 is 16 residues. The V end lost 3 bases, the J end lost 0 bases, and 12 bases lay between the germline ends. Remarks on this clonotype: Its antigen is undetermined.

The receptor was derived from a human donor in good health (CMV status not recorded). Some clones in this sample may be carry-over from other donors' samples. The specimen was cultured PBMCs, collected from culture after CMV antigen stimulation. The V and J genes are TRBV12-3 or TRBV12-4 and TRBJ2-1; D is uncertain. The CDR3 DNA reads TGTGCCAGCAGTTTTGAACTCCCTTACTCCTACAATGAGCAGTTCTTC. Protein: CASSFELPYSYNEQFF.